Below, one T cell receptor beta chain is given with its context. Under the authors' procedure: Amplification with reference gene primers provided the estimates of nucleated cell counts. Using immunoSEQ multiplex PCR, the repertoire was profiled, and TCRdb retains in-frame clones only, with some absent. The DNA was the basis for D and trimming; V, J and clone size are from that table. The sample includes 320,000 or so clones, less than 85% of them seen just once. The data were obtained in a study of blood T cell repertoires in COVID-19. As for the study in general: Sources were T cells, B-cell-depleted T cells, or PBMCs; the material itself was cDNA or gDNA.

The CDR3 spans 15 residues. Trimming removed 0 bases at V and 7 bases at J, with 13 bases between. Germline CDR1 is LGHNA and CDR2 is YSLEER. Participants were aged 18 to 89 years, lived in 25 or so US areas, and enrolled virtually. The receptor was isolated from a woman in her 30s who had been exposed to COVID-19. Specimen: PBMCs or T cells enriched from blood (not recorded which). The chain combines TRBV4-3 with TRBJ2-1; D might be TRBD2 (5 bases). The CDR3 sequence is CASSQDRIRGNEQFF. DNA of the CDR3: TGCGCCAGCAGCCAAGATCGAATCAGAGGGAATGAGCAGTTCTTC.